This TCR beta chain appears in the sequencing data of a study of cytomegalovirus exposure and HLA in healthy donors. The donors comprised healthy bone marrow donors. Primers included in the PCR were 60 Vbeta and 13 Jbeta primers. Generated by immunoSEQ multiplex PCR, the TCRdb table keeps only in-frame clones and is missing some. The sample has some 130,000 clones, approximately 64% seen once; the top ten hold roughly 2.5%. The length of the CDR3 is 18 residues. The germline V gene encodes CDR1 SGDLS and CDR2 YYNGEE. V lost 4 bases and J lost 4; bases outside the gene matches: 14. This sequence originates from a woman between 40 and 50 years old in good health and CMV-seronegative. Sequencing was performed on PBMCs. V is TRBV9 and J is TRBJ2-2; TRBD1 agrees at 9 bases. Here the CDR3 reads CASSKRTGANRATGELFF. In DNA, the CDR3 is TGTGCCAGCAGCAAAAGGACAGGGGCCAATAGGGCCACCGGGGAGCTGTTTTTT. Drawing the rest from reference TRBV9 and TRBJ2-2, the complete variable domain is DSGVTQTPKHLITATGQRVTLRCSPRSGDLSVYWYQQSLDQGLQFLIQYYNGEERAKGNILERFSAQQFPDLHSELNLSSLELGDSALYFCASSKRTGANRATGELFFGEGSRLTVL.